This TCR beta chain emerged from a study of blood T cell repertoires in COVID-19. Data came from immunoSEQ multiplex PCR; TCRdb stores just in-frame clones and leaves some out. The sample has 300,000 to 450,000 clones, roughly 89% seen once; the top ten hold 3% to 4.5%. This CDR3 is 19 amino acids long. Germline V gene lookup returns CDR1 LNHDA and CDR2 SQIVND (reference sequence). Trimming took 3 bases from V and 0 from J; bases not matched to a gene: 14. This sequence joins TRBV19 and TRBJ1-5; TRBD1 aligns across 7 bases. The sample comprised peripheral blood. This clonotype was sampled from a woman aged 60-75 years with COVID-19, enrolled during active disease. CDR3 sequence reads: CASSIDKGTATYSNQPQHF. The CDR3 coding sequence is TGTGCCAGTAGTATCGACAAAGGGACAGCAACCTATAGCAATCAGCCCCAGCATTTT.